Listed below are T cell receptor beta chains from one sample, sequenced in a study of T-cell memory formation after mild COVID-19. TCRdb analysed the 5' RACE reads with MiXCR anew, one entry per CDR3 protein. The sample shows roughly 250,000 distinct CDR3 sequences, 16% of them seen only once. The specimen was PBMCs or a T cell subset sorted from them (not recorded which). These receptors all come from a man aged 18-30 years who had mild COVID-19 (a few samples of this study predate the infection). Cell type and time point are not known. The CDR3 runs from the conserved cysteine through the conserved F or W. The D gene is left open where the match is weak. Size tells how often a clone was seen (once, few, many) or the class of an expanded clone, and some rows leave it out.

CASSKSGETQYF,TGTGCCAGCAGTAAGAGCGGAGAGACCCAGTACTTC,TRBJ2-5,few,TRBV12-3/TRBV12-4,.
CASSRVRTDTQYF,TGTGCCAGCAGCCGTGTCCGTACAGATACGCAGTATTTT,TRBJ2-3,.,TRBV12-3/TRBV12-4,.
CSASGGSNQPQHF,TGCAGTGCATCGGGGGGGAGCAATCAGCCCCAGCATTTT,TRBJ1-5,few,TRBV20-1,.
CASSWGPGVREQYF,TGCGCCAGCAGCTGGGGACCAGGGGTTCGGGAGCAGTACTTC,TRBJ2-7,.,TRBV5-1,.
CASSLVWQGEGYTF,TGTGCCAGCAGCTTGGTTTGGCAGGGTGAAGGCTACACCTTC,TRBJ1-2,many,TRBV5-6,.
CASSSGGAPGELFF,TGTGCCAGCAGTAGCGGGGGCGCGCCCGGGGAGCTGTTTTTT,TRBJ2-2,few,TRBV6-2/TRBV6-3,TRBD2
CSASPGVPTEAFF,TGCAGTGCTTCACCCGGGGTACCCACTGAAGCTTTCTTT,TRBJ1-1,few,TRBV20-1,.
CASSLSVAVTGELFF,.,TRBJ2-2,.,TRBV7-2,.
CSAINPTGNPYEQYF,TGCAGTGCTATCAACCCGACAGGGAATCCCTACGAGCAGTACTTC,TRBJ2-7,.,TRBV20-1,TRBD1
CASSSRQGAGDGYTF,TGTGCCAGCAGTTCCCGACAGGGGGCTGGAGATGGCTACACCTTC,TRBJ1-2,few,TRBV6-6,TRBD1
CASSPADRPGGSTDTQYF,TGCGCCAGCAGCCCGGCGGACAGGCCCGGTGGAAGCACAGATACGCAGTATTTT,TRBJ2-3,few,TRBV5-1,TRBD1
CASRGGRPIQETQYF,TGCGCCAGCAGGGGAGGCAGACCTATCCAAGAGACCCAGTACTTC,TRBJ2-5,.,TRBV5-1,.
CASSSLTGSSFEQYF,TGTGCCAGCAGCTCCCTGACAGGATCCTCTTTCGAGCAGTACTTC,TRBJ2-7,few,TRBV7-6,.
CRVDRGGGYTF,TGCAGAGTTGACAGGGGGGGAGGCTACACCTTC,TRBJ1-2,once,TRBV29-1,TRBD1
CASRPQAGGETQYF,TGCGCCAGCAGGCCTCAAGCGGGGGGAGAGACCCAGTACTTC,TRBJ2-5,.,TRBV5-1,TRBD2
CAGRQGLSGANVLTF,TGTGCCGGCCGACAGGGGCTCTCTGGGGCCAACGTCCTGACTTTC,TRBJ2-6,few,TRBV7-9,TRBD1
CASSSYDRGLYGYTF,TGTGCCAGCAGCTCCTACGACAGGGGGCTTTATGGCTACACCTTC,TRBJ1-2,.,TRBV9,TRBD1
CASSLPVTGGNTIYF,TGTGCCAGCAGCTTGCCAGTCACGGGTGGAAACACCATATATTTT,TRBJ1-3,.,TRBV5-5,.
CASTSRGGGYGYTF,TGTGCCAGCACCTCAAGGGGGGGTGGATATGGCTACACCTTC,TRBJ1-2,.,TRBV7-2,.
CASSPNQLETQYF,TGTGCCAGCAGCCCAAACCAACTAGAGACCCAGTACTTC,TRBJ2-5,.,TRBV11-2,.
CASSILAPSTDTQYF,TGTGCCAGTAGTATCTTGGCCCCTAGCACAGATACGCAGTATTTT,TRBJ2-3,few,TRBV19,.
CASSLSRAGANVLTF,TGTGCCAGCAGCTTAAGCAGGGCCGGGGCCAACGTCCTGACTTTC,TRBJ2-6,.,TRBV7-2,.
CASSSRTGAEAFF,TGTGCCAGCAGCTCAAGGACAGGGGCTGAAGCTTTCTTT,TRBJ1-1,few,TRBV7-2,TRBD1
CASSQSEGGSPHF,TGTGCCAGCAGCCAGTCGGAGGGGGGGTCCCCCCACTTT,TRBJ1-6,.,TRBV3-1,.
CASSPLGHNTGELFF,TGTGCCAGCAGTCCCCTGGGACACAACACCGGGGAGCTGTTTTTT,TRBJ2-2,few,TRBV6-5,.
CASSQRGTSDSTDTQYF,TGCGCCAGCAGCCAAAGGGGAACTAGCGACAGCACAGATACGCAGTATTTT,TRBJ2-3,few,TRBV4-3,TRBD2
CSARDPGYEQYF,TGCAGTGCTAGAGATCCCGGCTACGAGCAGTACTTC,TRBJ2-7,.,TRBV20-1,.
CASSLTYRASAYGYTF,TGTGCCAGCAGCTTGACCTACAGGGCTTCGGCCTATGGCTACACCTTC,TRBJ1-2,few,TRBV5-5,.